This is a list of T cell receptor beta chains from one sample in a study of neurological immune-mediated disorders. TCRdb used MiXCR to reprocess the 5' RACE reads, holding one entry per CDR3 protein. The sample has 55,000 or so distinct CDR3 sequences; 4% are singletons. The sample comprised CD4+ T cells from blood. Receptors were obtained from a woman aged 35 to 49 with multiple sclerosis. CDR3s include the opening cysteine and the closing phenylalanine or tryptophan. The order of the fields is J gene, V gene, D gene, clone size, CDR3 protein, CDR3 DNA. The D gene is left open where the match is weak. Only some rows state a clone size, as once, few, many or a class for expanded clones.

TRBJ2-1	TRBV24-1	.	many	CATSGGPRDSYNEQFF	TGTGCCACCAGTGGCGGACCGCGGGACTCCTACAATGAGCAGTTCTTC
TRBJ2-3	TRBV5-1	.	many	CASSLEAGSTDTQYF	TGCGCCAGCAGCTTGGAGGCAGGGAGCACAGATACGCAGTATTTT
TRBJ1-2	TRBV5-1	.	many	CASSLDYGGTGYTF	TGCGCCAGCAGCTTGGATTACGGGGGTACGGGCTACACCTTC
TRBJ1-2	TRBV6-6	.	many	CASSYSMGGQGYGYTF	TGTGCCAGCAGTTACTCGATGGGGGGGCAAGGCTATGGCTACACCTTC
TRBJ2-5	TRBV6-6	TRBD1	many	CASSYPGQGQETQYF	TGTGCCAGCAGTTACCCGGGACAGGGCCAAGAGACCCAGTACTTC
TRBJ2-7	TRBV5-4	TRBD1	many	CASSPTGGNEQYF	TGTGCCAGCAGCCCGACAGGGGGAAACGAGCAGTACTTC
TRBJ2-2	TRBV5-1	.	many	CASSLEGGTGELFF	TGCGCCAGCAGCTTGGAGGGGGGAACCGGGGAGCTGTTTTTT
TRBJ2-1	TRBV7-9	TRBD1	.	CASRSDRGYYNEQFF	TGTGCCAGTAGATCTGACAGGGGGTACTACAATGAGCAGTTCTTC
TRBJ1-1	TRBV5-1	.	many	CASSLDSFREAFF	TGCGCCAGCAGCTTAGACTCGTTCCGAGAAGCTTTCTTT
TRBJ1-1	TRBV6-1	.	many	CASRRDGNTEAFF	TGTGCCAGCAGGCGGGACGGGAACACTGAAGCTTTCTTT
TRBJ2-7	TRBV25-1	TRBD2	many	CASSAPQRGKYEQYF	TGTGCCAGCAGTGCGCCCCAGCGGGGGAAGTACGAGCAGTACTTC
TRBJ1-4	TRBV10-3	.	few	CAISEHGTGNEKLFF	TGTGCCATCAGTGAGCACGGGACGGGAAATGAAAAACTGTTTTTT
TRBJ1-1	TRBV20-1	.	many	CSANRDGVTEAFF	TGCAGTGCCAATCGGGATGGGGTTACTGAAGCTTTCTTT
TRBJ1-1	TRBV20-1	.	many	CSASWEGRVRGEAFF	TGCAGTGCTAGCTGGGAAGGCAGGGTGAGGGGTGAAGCTTTCTTT
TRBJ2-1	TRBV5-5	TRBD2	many	CASSLASGGFVPYNEQFF	TGTGCCAGCAGCTTGGCCTCGGGGGGGTTTGTTCCCTACAATGAGCAGTTCTTC
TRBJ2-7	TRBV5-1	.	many	CASSLDSSLEQYF	TGCGCCAGCAGCTTGGATTCTAGCCTGGAGCAGTACTTC
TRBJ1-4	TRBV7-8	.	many	CASSLVRSANEKLFF	TGTGCCAGCAGCTTAGTGAGGTCGGCTAATGAAAAACTGTTTTTT
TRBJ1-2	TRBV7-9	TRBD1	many	CASSAPGTGYGYTF	TGTGCCAGCAGCGCCCCCGGGACAGGGTACGGCTACACCTTC
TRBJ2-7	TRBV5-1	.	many	CASSLGRSYEQYF	TGCGCCAGCAGCTTGGGCAGGTCCTACGAGCAGTACTTC
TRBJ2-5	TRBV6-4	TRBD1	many	CASSGTRDRAQETQYF	TGTGCCAGCAGTGGAACTCGGGACAGGGCTCAAGAGACCCAGTACTTC
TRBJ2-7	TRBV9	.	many	CASSAVGARSNEQYF	TGTGCCAGCAGCGCAGTAGGGGCCAGGAGCAACGAGCAGTACTTC
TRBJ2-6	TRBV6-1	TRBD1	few	CASPDTGGAGANVLTF	TGTGCCAGCCCTGATACAGGGGGAGCTGGGGCCAACGTCCTGACTTTC
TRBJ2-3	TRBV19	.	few	CASCVRGTDTQYF	TGTGCCAGTTGCGTCAGGGGCACAGATACGCAGTATTTT
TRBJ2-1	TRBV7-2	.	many	CASSFGTFNEQFF	TGTGCCAGCAGCTTCGGGACTTTTAATGAGCAGTTCTTC
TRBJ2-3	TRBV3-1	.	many	CASSIGRDTQYF	TGTGCCAGCAGCATCGGCCGAGATACGCAGTATTTT
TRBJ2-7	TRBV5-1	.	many	CASSYQGQGEQYF	TGCGCCAGCAGCTACCAGGGGCAGGGTGAGCAGTACTTC
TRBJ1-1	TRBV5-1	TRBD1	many	CASSGGMNTEAFF	TGCGCCAGCTCAGGGGGAATGAACACTGAAGCTTTCTTT
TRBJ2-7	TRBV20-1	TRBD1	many	CSAASGDRSYEQYF	TGCAGTGCTGCTTCCGGGGACAGGTCCTACGAGCAGTACTTC
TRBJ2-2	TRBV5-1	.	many	CASSQRDSNTGELFF	TGCGCCAGCAGCCAACGGGACTCGAACACCGGGGAGCTGTTTTTT
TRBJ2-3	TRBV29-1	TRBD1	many	CSVEKTGLGTDTQYF	TGCAGCGTTGAGAAGACAGGGCTAGGGACAGATACGCAGTATTTT
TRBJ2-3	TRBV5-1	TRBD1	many	CASSLTGGADTQYF	TGCGCCAGCAGCCTAACAGGGGGCGCAGATACGCAGTATTTT
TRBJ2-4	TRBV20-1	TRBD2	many	CSARDSGGGAKNIQYF	TGCAGTGCTAGAGATAGTGGCGGGGGGGCCAAAAACATTCAGTACTTC
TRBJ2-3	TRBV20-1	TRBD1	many	CSARPPAGTGELIDTQYF	TGCAGTGCTAGACCCCCCGCCGGGACAGGGGAATTGATAGATACGCAGTATTTT
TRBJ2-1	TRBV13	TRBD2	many	CASSPGLAGNNEQFF	TGTGCCAGCAGCCCGGGACTAGCGGGGAACAATGAGCAGTTCTTC
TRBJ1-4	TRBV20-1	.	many	CSARDGGRDEKLFF	TGCAGTGCTAGAGATGGCGGAAGGGATGAAAAACTGTTTTTT
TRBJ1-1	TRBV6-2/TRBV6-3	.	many	CASSYGGGRRTEAFF	TGTGCCAGCAGTTATGGTGGGGGGCGTCGAACTGAAGCTTTCTTT
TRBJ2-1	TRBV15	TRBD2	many	CATSSRTSVFF	TGTGCCACCAGCTCGCGGACTAGCGTGTTCTTC
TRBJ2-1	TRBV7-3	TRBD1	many	CASSRGTDNEQFF	TGTGCCAGCAGCAGGGGGACAGACAATGAGCAGTTCTTC
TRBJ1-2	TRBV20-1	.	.	CSATEPNYGYTF	TGCAGTGCTACCGAGCCCAACTATGGCTACACCTTC